What follows is one TCR beta chain and its context. The source of the sample is a study of blood T cell repertoires in COVID-19. As for the study in general: COVID-19 samples, acute and convalescent, were from the United States, Italy and Spain. Nucleic acid was either cDNA or gDNA, and it came from T cells, B-cell-depleted T cells, or PBMCs.

This CDR3 has 14 amino acids. The germline gives CDR1 SGHVS, CDR2 FQNEAQ. Germline trimming cut 4 bases from V and 12 bases from J; bases unmatched to any gene: 9. Authors' analysis steps: Estimates of nucleated cell counts were drawn from the amplification of reference gene primers. Libraries were prepared by immunoSEQ multiplex PCR; TCRdb keeps only in-frame clonotypes and omits some of them. That table furnishes V, J and clone size, whereas the DNA furnished D and trimming. This sample has 50,000 to 65,000 clones, with about 87% found just once. The receptor was isolated from a man in his 70s with acute or convalescent COVID-19. This rearrangement joins TRBV7-8 to TRBJ1-6; 7 positions agree with TRBD1. Sequencing was done on a sample of peripheral blood. CDR3 DNA: TGTGCCAGCAGCTCCACTAGGACAGGCGAACCCCTCCACTTT. As protein: CASSSTRTGEPLHF.